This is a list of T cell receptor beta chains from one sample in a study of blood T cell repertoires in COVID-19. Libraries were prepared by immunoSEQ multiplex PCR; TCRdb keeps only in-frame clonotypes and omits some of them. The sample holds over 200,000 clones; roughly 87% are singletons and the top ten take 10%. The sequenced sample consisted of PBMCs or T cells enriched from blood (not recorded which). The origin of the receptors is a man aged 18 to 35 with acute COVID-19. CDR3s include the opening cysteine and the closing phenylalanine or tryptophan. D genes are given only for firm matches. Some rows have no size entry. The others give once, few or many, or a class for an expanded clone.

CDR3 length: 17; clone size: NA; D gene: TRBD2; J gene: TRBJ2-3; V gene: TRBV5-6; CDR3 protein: CASSSGGTIGSTDTQYF; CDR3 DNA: TGTGCCAGCAGCTCCGGAGGGACTATCGGGAGCACAGATACGCAGTATTTT
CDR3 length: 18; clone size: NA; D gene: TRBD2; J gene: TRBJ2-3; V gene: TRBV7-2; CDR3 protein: CASSGTEEGLAATDTQYF; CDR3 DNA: TGTGCCAGCAGCGGAACCGAAGAAGGACTAGCGGCCACAGATACGCAGTATTTT
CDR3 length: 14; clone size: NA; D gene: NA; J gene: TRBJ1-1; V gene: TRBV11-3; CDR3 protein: CASSHEGSNTEAFF; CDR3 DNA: TGTGCCAGCAGTCACGAGGGCTCGAACACTGAAGCTTTCTTT
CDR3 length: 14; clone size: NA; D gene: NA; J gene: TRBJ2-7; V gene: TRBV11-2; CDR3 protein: CASSYNLESYEQYF; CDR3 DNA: TGTGCCAGCAGTTATAATTTAGAATCCTACGAGCAGTACTTC
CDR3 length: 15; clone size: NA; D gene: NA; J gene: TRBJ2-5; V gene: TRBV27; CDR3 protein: CASSPAEGPQETQYF; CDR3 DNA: TGTGCCAGCAGTCCCGCCGAGGGTCCCCAAGAGACCCAGTACTTC
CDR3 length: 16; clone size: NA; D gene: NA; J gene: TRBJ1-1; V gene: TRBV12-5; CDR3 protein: CASGLVGGGHDTEAFF; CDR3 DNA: TGTGCTAGTGGTTTGGTTGGGGGGGGACACGACACTGAAGCTTTCTTT
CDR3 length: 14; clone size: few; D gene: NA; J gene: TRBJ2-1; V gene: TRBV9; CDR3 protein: CASSVFPSENEQFF; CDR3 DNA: TGTGCCAGCAGCGTATTCCCTAGCGAGAATGAGCAGTTCTTC
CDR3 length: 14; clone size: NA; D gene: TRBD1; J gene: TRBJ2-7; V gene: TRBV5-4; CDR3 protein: CASSLGGGSYEQYF; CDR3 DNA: TGTGCCAGCAGCTTAGGGGGCGGATCCTACGAGCAGTACTTC
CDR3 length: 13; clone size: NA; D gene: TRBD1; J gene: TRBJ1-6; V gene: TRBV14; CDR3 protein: CATRDSHNSPLHF; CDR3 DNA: TGTGCCACCAGGGACAGCCATAATTCACCCCTCCACTTT
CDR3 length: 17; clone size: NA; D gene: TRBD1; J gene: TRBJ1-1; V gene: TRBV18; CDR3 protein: CASSPGTGGVGNTEAFF; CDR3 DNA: TGTGCCAGCTCACCCGGGACAGGGGGCGTCGGGAACACTGAAGCTTTCTTT
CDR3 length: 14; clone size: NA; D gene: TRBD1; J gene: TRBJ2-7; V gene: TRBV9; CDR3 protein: CASSVTGGSYEQYF; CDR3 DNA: TGTGCCAGCAGCGTGACAGGGGGATCCTACGAGCAGTACTTC
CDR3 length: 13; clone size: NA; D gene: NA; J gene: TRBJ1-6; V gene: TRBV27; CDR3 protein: CASSWHYNSPLHF; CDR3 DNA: TGTGCCAGCAGTTGGCACTATAATTCACCCCTCCACTTT
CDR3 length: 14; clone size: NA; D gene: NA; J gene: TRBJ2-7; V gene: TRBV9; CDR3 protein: CASSTRDFPNEQYF; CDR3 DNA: TGTGCCAGCAGCACCCGGGACTTCCCTAACGAGCAGTACTTC
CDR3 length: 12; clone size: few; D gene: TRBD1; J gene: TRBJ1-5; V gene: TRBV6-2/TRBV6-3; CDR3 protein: CASSTGDQPQHF; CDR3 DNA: TGTGCCAGCAGCACAGGGGATCAGCCCCAGCATTTT
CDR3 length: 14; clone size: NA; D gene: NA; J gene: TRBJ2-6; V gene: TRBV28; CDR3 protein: CASNRKIGANVLTF; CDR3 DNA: TGTGCCAGCAACAGGAAAATTGGGGCCAACGTCCTGACTTTC
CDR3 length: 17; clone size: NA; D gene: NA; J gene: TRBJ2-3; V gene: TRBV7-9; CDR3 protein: CASKNAGGILGTDTQYF; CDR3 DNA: TGTGCCAGCAAAAACGCGGGCGGGATACTAGGAACAGATACGCAGTATTTT
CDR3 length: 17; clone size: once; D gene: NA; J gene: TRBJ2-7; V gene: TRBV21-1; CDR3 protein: CASSKGSASGVYYEQYF; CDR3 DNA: TGTGCCAGCAGCAAAGGTTCGGCTAGCGGGGTTTACTACGAGCAGTACTTC
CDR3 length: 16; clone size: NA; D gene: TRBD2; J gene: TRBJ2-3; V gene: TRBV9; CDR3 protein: CASSVGAGGRQDTQYF; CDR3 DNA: TGTGCCAGCAGCGTAGGGGCGGGAGGTAGACAAGATACGCAGTATTTT
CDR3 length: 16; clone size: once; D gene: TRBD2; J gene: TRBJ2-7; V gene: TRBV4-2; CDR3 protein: CASSRSLAVSSYEQYF; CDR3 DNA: TGTGCCAGCAGCCGGTCTCTAGCGGTTAGCTCCTACGAGCAGTACTTC
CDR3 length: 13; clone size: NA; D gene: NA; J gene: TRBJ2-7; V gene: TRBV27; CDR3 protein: CASSLNGVYEQYF; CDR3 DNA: TGTGCCAGCAGTTTGAACGGAGTCTACGAGCAGTACTTC
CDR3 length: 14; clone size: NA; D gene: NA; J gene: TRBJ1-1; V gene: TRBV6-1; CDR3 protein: CASSEAGLNTEAFF; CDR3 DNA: TGTGCCAGCAGTGAAGCGGGCCTGAACACTGAAGCTTTCTTT
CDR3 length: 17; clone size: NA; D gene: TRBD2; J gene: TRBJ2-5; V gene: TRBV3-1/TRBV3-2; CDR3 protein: CASSLQGLAGNSETQYF; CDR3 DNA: TGTGCCAGCAGCCTTCAGGGACTAGCGGGAAATAGTGAGACCCAGTACTTC
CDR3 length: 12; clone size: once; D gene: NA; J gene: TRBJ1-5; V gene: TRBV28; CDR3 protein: CASSFSVQPQHF; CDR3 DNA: TGTGCCAGCAGTTTTTCGGTACAGCCCCAGCATTTT
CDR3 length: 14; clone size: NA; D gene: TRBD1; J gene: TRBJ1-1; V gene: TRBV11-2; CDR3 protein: CASSFGPGGTEAFF; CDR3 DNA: TGTGCCAGCAGCTTTGGGCCAGGGGGAACTGAAGCTTTCTTT
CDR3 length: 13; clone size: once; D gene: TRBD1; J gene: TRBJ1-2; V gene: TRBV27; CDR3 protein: CATAAQGALGYTF; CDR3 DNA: TGTGCCACCGCGGCCCAGGGGGCGCTTGGCTACACCTTC
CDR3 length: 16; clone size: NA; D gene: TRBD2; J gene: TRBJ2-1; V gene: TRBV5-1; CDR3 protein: CASRPRSAGDHNEQFF; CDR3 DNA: TGCGCCAGCAGGCCCCGTTCGGCGGGAGATCACAATGAGCAGTTCTTC